This T cell receptor (beta chain) was identified in a study of blood T cell repertoires in COVID-19. Background on the study: From the United States, Italy and Spain came samples of acute and convalescent COVID-19. Sources were T cells, B-cell-depleted T cells, or PBMCs; the material itself was cDNA or gDNA.

Only one count was recorded for this clone. This same CDR3 is encoded by further DNA sequences in the sample. Seattle-derived patients entered the study during active infection and were followed longitudinally. As handled by the study authors: From reference gene primer amplification, estimates of nucleated cell counts were derived. The assay was immunoSEQ multiplex PCR, and TCRdb's table has in-frame clones only and misses some. That table supplies the V and J calls and clone size; D and trimming were determined from the DNA. Among about 250,000 clones listed, more than 70% were seen once. The CDR3 length is 13 residues. Trimming left V 5 bases short and J 7 bases short, with 12 bases between.

This receptor was identified in an elderly woman with COVID-19, enrolled during active disease. The material sequenced was peripheral blood. V is TRBV12-3 or TRBV12-4 and J is TRBJ1-5, with D possibly being TRBD1 (6 bases). CDR3 region: CASSPTGNQPQHF. CDR3 sequence (DNA): TGTGCCAGCAGTCCAACAGGGAACCAGCCCCAGCATTTT.